A few counts support the clone carrying this TCR beta chain. The target antigen is unknown. This entry is derived from a study of beta chain features in type 1 diabetes. At the level of the study: Cell yields, gender and age were comparable in patients and healthy donors.

Whole-study results and caveats: Moderate yet significant TCRB CDR3 shortening was seen in Type 1 diabetes patients in all four CD4+ subsets. A pattern of fewer insertions and more deletions at VDJ junctions was seen in type 1 diabetes patients.

Populations obtained by sorting all exceeded 95% purity. cDNA synthesis used the whole RNA isolate, giving expressed TCRB sequences. Sequenced by immunoSEQ multiplex PCR; TCRdb stores in-frame clones only, minus some. The data contain 240,000 or so clones, about 14% of them singletons. V was pared by 2 bases and J by 2 bases, with 6 bases of the junction left unmatched. Germline lookup yields CDR1 SGHRS and CDR2 YFSETQ. The CDR3 has 15 amino acids. This sequence joins TRBV5-1 and TRBJ1-2; 7 nucleotides align to TRBD1. The sequence derives from a man aged 25-40 years with type 1 diabetes. Sequenced input: naive CD4+ T cells from blood. CDR3 in DNA: TGCGCCAGCAGCTTAGAGACCAGGGGGAACTATGGCTACACCTTC. Translated, it gives CASSLETRGNYGYTF.